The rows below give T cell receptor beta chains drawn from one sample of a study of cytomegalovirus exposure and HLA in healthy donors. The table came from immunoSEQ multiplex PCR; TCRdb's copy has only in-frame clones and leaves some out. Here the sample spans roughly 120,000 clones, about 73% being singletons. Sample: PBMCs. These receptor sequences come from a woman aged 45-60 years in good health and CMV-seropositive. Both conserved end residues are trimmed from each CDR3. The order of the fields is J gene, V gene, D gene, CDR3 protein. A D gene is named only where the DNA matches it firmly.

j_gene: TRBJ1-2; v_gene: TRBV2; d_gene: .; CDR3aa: ARAGGDYGYT
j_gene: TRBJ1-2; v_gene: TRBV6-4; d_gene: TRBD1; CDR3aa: ASSRTGSISNIDGYT
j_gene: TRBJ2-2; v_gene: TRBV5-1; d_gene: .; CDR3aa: ASSFTGDTGELF
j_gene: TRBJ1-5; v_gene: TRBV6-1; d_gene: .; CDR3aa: ASSEENSNQPQH
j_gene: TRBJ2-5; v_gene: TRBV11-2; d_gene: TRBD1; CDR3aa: ASSFPGQGAQETQY
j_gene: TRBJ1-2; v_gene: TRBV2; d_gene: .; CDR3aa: ASRLESRGGYT
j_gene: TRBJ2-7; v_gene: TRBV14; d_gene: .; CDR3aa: ASRKGASYEQY
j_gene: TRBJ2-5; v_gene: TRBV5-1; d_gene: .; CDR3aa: ASSPIYSTQMGTQY
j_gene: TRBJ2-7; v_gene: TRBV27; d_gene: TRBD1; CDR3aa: ASSLEPGQGYEQY
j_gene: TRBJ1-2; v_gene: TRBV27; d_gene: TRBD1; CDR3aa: ASRGQGAQNYGYT
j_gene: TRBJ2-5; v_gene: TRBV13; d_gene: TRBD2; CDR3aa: ASSPSTSGGVQETQY
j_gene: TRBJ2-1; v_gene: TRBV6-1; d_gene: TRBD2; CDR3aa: ASSEGIGLAGVYEQF
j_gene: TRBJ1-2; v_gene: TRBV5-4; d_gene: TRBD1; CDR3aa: ASSFGQGGNGYT
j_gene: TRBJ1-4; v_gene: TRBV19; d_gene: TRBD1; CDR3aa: ASSIGNTGTAEKLF
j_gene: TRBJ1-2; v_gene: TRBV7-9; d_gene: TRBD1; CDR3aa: ASSLALTQGEVRGYT
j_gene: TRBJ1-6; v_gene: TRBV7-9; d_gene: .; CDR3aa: ASSLLGQGGSPLH
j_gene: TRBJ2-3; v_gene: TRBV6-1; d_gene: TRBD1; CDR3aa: ASIAQGVPTDTQY
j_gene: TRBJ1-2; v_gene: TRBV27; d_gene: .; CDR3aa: ASSLSGTAWNGYT
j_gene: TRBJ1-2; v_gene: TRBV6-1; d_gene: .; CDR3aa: ASSLEAGGYT
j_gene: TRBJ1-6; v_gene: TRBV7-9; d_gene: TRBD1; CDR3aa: ASSPRPGQGSSPLH
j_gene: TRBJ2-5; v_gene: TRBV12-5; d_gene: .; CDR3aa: ASGRGPQETQY
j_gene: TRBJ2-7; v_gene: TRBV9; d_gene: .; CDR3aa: ASSPNSYEQY
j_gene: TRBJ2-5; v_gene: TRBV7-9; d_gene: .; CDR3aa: ASRPSAQETQY
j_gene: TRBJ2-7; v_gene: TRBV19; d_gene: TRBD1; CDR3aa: ASSILGTGAYEQY
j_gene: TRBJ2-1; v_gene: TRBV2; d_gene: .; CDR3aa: ASRLDYNLNEQF
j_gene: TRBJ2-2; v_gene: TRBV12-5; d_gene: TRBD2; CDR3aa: ASGLSMLSGGGGGELF
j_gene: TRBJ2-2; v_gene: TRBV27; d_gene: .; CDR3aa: ASSLEAGRGELF
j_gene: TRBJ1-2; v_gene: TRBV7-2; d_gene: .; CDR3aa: ASSLGPGGGYT
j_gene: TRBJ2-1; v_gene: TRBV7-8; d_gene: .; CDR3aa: ASSTSRVVRNEQF
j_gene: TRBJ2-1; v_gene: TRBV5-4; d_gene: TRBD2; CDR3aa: ASSLRGGGASYNEQF
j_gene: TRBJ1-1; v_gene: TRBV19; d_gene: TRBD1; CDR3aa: ASSNPTGTVTEAF
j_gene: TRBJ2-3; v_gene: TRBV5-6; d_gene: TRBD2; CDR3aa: ASSFRTSGGGRDTQY